This entry describes one TCR beta chain. The data belong to a study of shared clonotypes between healthy human individuals. Looking at the study overall: Serving as donors were two women and three men, whose ages spanned 18 to 49.

CD4+ cells underwent separation, giving CD45RA+ naive and CD45RA-negative memory subsets. Researchers ran the assay at a deep level. Repertoires were generated with immunoSEQ multiplex PCR, while TCRdb's copy carries only in-frame clones and drops some. The table shows over 2 million clones, with around 92% occurring only once. Trimming took 5 bases from V and 2 from J, leaving 16 bases between them. The V gene's germline CDR1 is MDHEN and CDR2 SYDVKM. This CDR3 has 16 amino acids. This clonotype was obtained from a man aged 18 to 30 in good health. Some clones in this sample may be carry-over from other donors' samples. The chain joins TRBV28 to TRBJ1-5; D is unresolved. The sample taken for sequencing was naive CD4+ T cells from PBMCs. Subset defined: CD45RA+ positively selected. CDR3 in amino acids: CASSTRYGVGNQPQHF. The CDR3 bases are TGTGCCAGCAGTACCCGTTACGGGGTGGGCAATCAGCCCCAGCATTTT.